The table lists the clone carrying this TCR beta chain with a few counts. What it binds is not known. The data were taken from a study of beta chain features in type 1 diabetes. Expressed TCRB transcripts were sequenced because the isolated RNA had all been reverse transcribed beforehand. Method: immunoSEQ multiplex PCR; TCRdb's copy keeps in-frame clones and lacks some. Of 250,000 to 300,000 clones in the sample, 8% were seen once. Regarding the study as a whole: When VDJ junctions were examined, type 1 diabetes patients showed fewer insertions and more deletions. Moderately but significantly shorter TCRB CDR3s were found in Type 1 diabetes patients in all four CD4+ subsets.

The CDR3 covers 14 residues. V was pared by 5 bases and J by 7 bases, with 15 bases between. Germline CDR1 SGHTA, CDR2 FQGNSA. Input material: central memory CD4+ T cells from blood. The chain employs TRBV7-2 and TRBJ2-1; D not certain. The TCR was taken from a woman between 18 and 29 years old in good health. CDR3 nucleotides: TGTGCCAGCAGCCGGGCAGGCGAACGAAATGAGCAGTTCTTC. Its protein product is CASSRAGERNEQFF. The full variable domain, completed using reference TRBV7-2 and TRBJ2-1, is GAGVSQSPSNKVTEKGKDVELRCDPISGHTALYWYRQSLGQGLEFLIYFQGNSAPDKSGLPSDRFSAERTGGSVSTLTIQRTQQEDSAVYLCASSRAGERNEQFFGPGTRLTVL.